The TCR beta chain under discussion was sequenced for a study of regulatory T cells in long-lasting Graves disease (dated by TCRdb to about 2021). Study-level background: Antithyroid drugs had been taken for less than 3 months by newly diagnosed Graves' disease patients. Patients with persistent Graves' disease were compared with patients with newly diagnosed Graves' disease using TCR sequencing and RNA sequencing of peripheral blood. The study took place in China and was registered as a clinical trial. A total of some 35 samples underwent TCR sequencing, from about 13 patients with persistent Graves' disease and 20 or so patients with newly diagnosed Graves' disease. The full study reports these points: Sequencing and analysis were restricted to the TCR beta chain. Patients with persistent disease shared more public clonotypes (fewer than 3,000) than newly diagnosed patients did (966). The authors acknowledged the small sample size as a limitation that may reduce accuracy. Persistent Graves' disease patients showed lower TCR Shannon entropy and fewer highly expanded clones than newly diagnosed patients, suggesting clonal expansion. The study examined only peripheral blood because the primary lesion, thyroid tissue, could not be accessed.

The library was generated by multiplex PCR. Data came from an Illumina HiSeq 4000. iRepertoire HTBI primers and Arm-PCR amplification of CDR3 regions were used to construct TCR beta libraries. PCR products were gel purified before sequencing. For the original study's pipeline: Gene usage analysis of CDR3 amino acid clonotypes used the approximately 62 TRBV and fewer than 15 TRBJ segments found across samples. COPE and FqMerger were used to merge filtered high-quality paired reads into contigs. BLAST was used to align contigs to the IMGT TRBV, TRBD and TRBJ reference genes, and CDR3 was defined following IMGT. Clonotypes above 0.1% frequency were classified as highly expanded clones. Repertoire diversity was measured by Shannon entropy, and V-J evenness by the Gini coefficient. A clonotype was considered public if more than one individual shared it. TCRdb ran its own pipeline on the public reads, namely fastp trimming at Q25 and MiXCR clone calling, and kept in-frame beta chains. One record per CDR3 amino acid sequence lists the most common genes and DNA. It is TCRdb's table, rather than the study itself, that gives the V and J calls and clone size. This sample lists roughly 420,000 distinct CDR3 sequences; about 17% were detected once. The ten largest clones take up over 8.5% of the sample.

This specimen's time point label, interpreted: newly diagnosed GD, antithyroid drugs for less than 3 months. RNA was extracted from PBMCs in TRIzol for both TCR sequencing and RNA sequencing. Graves' disease was diagnosed according to American Thyroid Association guidelines. Patients were recruited from an endocrinology department in Xi'an, China. Each patient gave 7.5 to 10 milliliters of peripheral blood, collected in an EDTA anticoagulant tube. Ficoll Paque Plus density gradient separation was used to isolate PBMCs, and no further T cell sorting was performed. RNA quality was checked with an Agilent 2100 Bioanalyzer and agarose gel, and concentration with a NanoDrop 2000. This clonotype has more than one count but fewer than ten. The antigen it binds to is not known. No per-base quality is available; no much larger clone lies one base away. This same sample was also part of a study on T cells in Graves' hyperthyroidism and ophthalmopathy. The second study's paper adds: Stable Graves' hyperthyroidism was defined as no progression to ophthalmopathy during 18 months of follow-up. Hyperthyroidism patients were aged 18 to 65 years and newly diagnosed, with disease duration of less than 2 months. Exclusion was applied to patients with uncontrolled infections, other autoimmune diseases, pregnancy or lactation. Diagnoses relied on clinical symptoms, serum thyroxine and TRAb, thyroid ultrasound and orbital computed tomography. The TCR CDR3 was subjected to a first round of RT-PCR using the HTBI primer set and the Qiagen OneStep RT-PCR kit. Most expanded thyroid clonotypes (frequency above 0.001) were also found in blood, which suggests that blood repertoires may mirror thyroid immune responses. A 13 V-J signature model separated ophthalmopathy from stable hyperthyroidism, with 87.88% sensitivity and roughly 82% specificity in cross-validation and 80%/75% in testing. In validation, the model predicted progression to ophthalmopathy a median of roughly 6.1 months before onset, with 65% to 71% sensitivity and more than 72% specificity. A discovery cohort of roughly 96 patients, about 44 with Graves' ophthalmopathy and over 55 with stable Graves' hyperthyroidism, was used to find distinguishing TCR V-J signatures. Whether ophthalmopathy could be predicted prospectively was tested in an independent validation cohort made up of roughly 19 hyperthyroidism patients plus 17 patients who later progressed to ophthalmopathy. The 95 to 100 discovery patients were randomly split 7:3 into training and test sets. In addition, the study compared T-cell repertoires in thyroid tissue and in blood from five to seven Graves' hyperthyroidism patients. After sampling, hyperthyroidism patients received methimazole starting at 30 mg daily, and ophthalmopathy patients received high-dose intravenous methylprednisolone. The libraries were constructed in a second round of multiplex PCR and then size-selected and purified. Sequencing of the libraries was done on an Illumina HiSeq2000 using paired-end 100 bp reads. SOAPnuke was used to process the raw data, throwing out any read that contained adapters or uncalled bases, had a mean Phred below 15, or lacked an exact constant-primer or identifier match. High-quality paired reads were merged with COPE v1.2.5, and unique nucleotide sequences were defined as clonotypes. MiTCR v1.1 was used to align clonotypes to the IMGT TRBV, TRBD and TRBJ reference segments. The analysis included only V-J combinations with a frequency above 0.0001, which together covered around 99% of the repertoires. The TCS score was defined as the ratio of F50 (clonal expansion) to E x V (chaos), calculated using BLOSUM62-based TCRdist between CDR3 peptides within each V-J. Welch's t-statistics and random forest reduced roughly 500 V-J features to under 15, which were used in a naive Bayes classifier (R e1071). Sample size was not statistically predetermined, and blinding of investigators to group allocation was not performed. The paper reports TCR Vbeta CDR3 sequencing of some 140 peripheral blood samples: 43 ophthalmopathy, roughly 80 hyperthyroidism and about 17 progressor patients.

The receptor was isolated from a woman aged 25-40 years with Graves disease. Donor details come from another sample of the same person, matched by shared clones. The source material was peripheral blood mononuclear cells (PBMCs), sampled at new diagnosis, from a patient treated with antithyroid drugs.

The CDR3 region reads CASSQRQGGFYGYTF. The bases are TGCGCCAGCAGCCAGCGACAGGGTGGCTTCTATGGCTACACCTTC. This chain is built from TRBV5-1 and TRBJ1-2; the central 7 bases match TRBD1. Based on the germline V gene, the CDR1 and CDR2 sequences are SGHRS and YFSETQ. Trimming removed 4 bases from V and 4 bases from J; the gene matches leave 10 bases unexplained. Counted from cysteine to phenylalanine, this CDR3 has 15 amino acids. The entry retains the CDR3 DNA only, 45 bases that are in frame from base 1.